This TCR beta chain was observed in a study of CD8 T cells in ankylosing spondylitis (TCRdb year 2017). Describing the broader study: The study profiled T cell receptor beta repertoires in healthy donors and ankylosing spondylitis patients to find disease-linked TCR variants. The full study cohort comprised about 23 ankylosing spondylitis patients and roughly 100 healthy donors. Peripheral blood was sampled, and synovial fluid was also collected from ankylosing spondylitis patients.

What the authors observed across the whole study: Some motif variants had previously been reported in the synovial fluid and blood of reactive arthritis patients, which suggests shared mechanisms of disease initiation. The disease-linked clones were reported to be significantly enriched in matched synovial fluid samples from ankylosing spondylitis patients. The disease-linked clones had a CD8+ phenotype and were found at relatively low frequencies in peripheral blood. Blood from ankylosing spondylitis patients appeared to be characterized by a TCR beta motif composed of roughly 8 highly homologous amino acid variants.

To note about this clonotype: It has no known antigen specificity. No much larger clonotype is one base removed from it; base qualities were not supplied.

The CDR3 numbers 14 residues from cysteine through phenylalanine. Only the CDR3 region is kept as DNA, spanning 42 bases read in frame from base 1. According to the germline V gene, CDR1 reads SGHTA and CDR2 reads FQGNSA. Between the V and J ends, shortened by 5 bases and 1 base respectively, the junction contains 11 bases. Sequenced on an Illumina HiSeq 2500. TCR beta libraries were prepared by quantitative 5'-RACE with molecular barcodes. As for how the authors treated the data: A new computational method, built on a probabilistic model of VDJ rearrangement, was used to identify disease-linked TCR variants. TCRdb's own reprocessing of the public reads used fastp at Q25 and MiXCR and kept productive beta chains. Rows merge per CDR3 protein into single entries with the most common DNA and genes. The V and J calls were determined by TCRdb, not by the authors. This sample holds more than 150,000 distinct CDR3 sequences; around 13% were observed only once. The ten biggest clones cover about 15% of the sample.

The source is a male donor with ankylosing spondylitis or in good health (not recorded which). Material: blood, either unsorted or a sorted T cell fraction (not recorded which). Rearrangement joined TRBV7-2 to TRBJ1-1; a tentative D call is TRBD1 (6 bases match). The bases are TGTGCCAGCAGCCAGCGACAGGAGAACACTGAAGCTTTCTTT. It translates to CASSQRQENTEAFF. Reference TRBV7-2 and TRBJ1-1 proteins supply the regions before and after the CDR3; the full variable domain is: GAGVSQSPSNKVTEKGKDVELRCDPISGHTALYWYRQSLGQGLEFLIYFQGNSAPDKSGLPSDRFSAERTGGSVSTLTIQRTQQEDSAVYLCASSQRQENTEAFFGQGTRLTVV.